Each of the 14 T cell receptor beta chains below was sequenced from the same sample in a study of T-cell memory formation after mild COVID-19. One entry per CDR3 protein results from TCRdb running MiXCR on the 5' RACE reads. The sample lists 150,000 or so distinct CDR3 sequences, roughly a third occurring once. The sequenced sample was PBMCs or a T cell subset sorted from them (not recorded which). All receptors come from an adult woman who had mild COVID-19 (a few samples of this study predate the infection). Cell type and time point are not known.

The rearrangement joins TRBV18 to TRBJ2-4, with D perhaps TRBD1 (6 bases). The CDR3 loop spans 17 amino acids. The V end was cut by 4 bases, the J end by 0 bases, with 16 bases between. Germline-derived CDR1 and CDR2 are KGHSH and LQKENI. The CDR3, as DNA: TGTGCCAGCTCACTAAGGACAGCAAGTCTAGCCAAAAACATTCAGTACTTC. Encoded protein: CASSLRTASLAKNIQYF.

The rearrangement joins TRBV7-2 to TRBJ2-1; perhaps TRBD2 as D (6 bases). The germline V gene has CDR1 SGHTA and CDR2 FQGNSA. Trimming left V 3 bases short and J 2 bases short, with 14 bases between. There are 16 residues in the CDR3. The CDR3 region has the DNA TGTGCCAGCAGCTTTAATCCGGGAGTTACCTACAATGAGCAGTTCTTC. It is translated as CASSFNPGVTYNEQFF.

This clonotype showed up just a few times. This chain uses TRBV7-3 with TRBJ1-2; D remains unclear. Per germline, CDR1 SGHTA and CDR2 FQGTGA. The CDR3 loop spans 14 amino acids. V gave up 5 bases and J gave up 4 bases, with 14 bases separating them. As DNA, the CDR3 is TGTGCCAGCAGCCCAAGACCCGGAGGCTATGGCTACACCTTC. As protein: CASSPRPGGYGYTF.

The CDR3 DNA reads as TGTGCTAGTGGTTTGAGTACTAGCGGGAGGCTTCCCTACAATGAGCAGTTCTTC. The encoded protein is CASGLSTSGRLPYNEQFF. The chain uses TRBV12-5 and TRBJ2-1, with 12 nucleotides matching TRBD2. The CDR3 has 18 residues. Trimming cost V 2 bases and J 2 bases; bases outside gene matches: 7. In germline, CDR1 is LGHNT, CDR2 FRNRAP. Together with reference TRBV12-5 and TRBJ2-1, the CDR3 gives the full variable domain: DARVTQTPRHKVTEMGQEVTMRCQPILGHNTVFWYRQTMMQGLELLAYFRNRAPLDDSGMPKDRFSAEMPDATLATLKIQPSEPRDSAVYFCASGLSTSGRLPYNEQFFGPGTRLTVL.

This chain joins TRBV27 and TRBJ2-7; 9 bases are a match to TRBD2. V was clipped by 9 bases and J by 7 bases; unmatched bases: 19. The CDR3 runs 16 residues. The germline gives CDR1 MNHEY, CDR2 SMNVEV (reference sequence). CDR3 DNA: TGTGCCAGTAGAACCTCCGGGGCGGGAGGGGGGAAAGAGCAGTACTTC. Translation: CASRTSGAGGGKEQYF.

This clonotype was picked up many times. DNA for the CDR3: TGTGCCAGCAGCTTGACAGGACCTTCCTACGAGCAGTACTTC. It translates to CASSLTGPSYEQYF. V and J are TRBV7-9 and TRBJ2-7; D is possibly TRBD1 (6 bases). V lost 3 bases and J lost 1, with 10 bases in between. Germline CDR1 and CDR2: SEHNR and FQNEAQ (reference sequence). The CDR3 has 14 amino acids. Combining the CDR3 with reference TRBV7-9 and TRBJ2-7 gives the whole variable domain DTGVSQNPRHKITKRGQNVTFRCDPISEHNRLYWYRQTLGQGPEFLTYFQNEAQLEKSRLLSDRFSAERPKGSFSTLEIQRTEQGDSAMYLCASSLTGPSYEQYFGPGTRLTVT.

The chain couples TRBV12-3 or TRBV12-4 to TRBJ2-2; 10 bases line up with TRBD2. With V trimmed by 11 bases and J by 0 bases, 0 bases remained unmatched. The CDR3 is 13 amino acids. CDR3 region: CALAGANTGELFF. In DNA, the CDR3 is TGTGCCCTAGCGGGAGCGAACACCGGGGAGCTGTTTTTT.

V is TRBV27 and J is TRBJ2-2; 10 bases fit TRBD2. Germline V gives CDR1 MNHEY, CDR2 SMNVEV (reference sequence). V shed 5 bases, J shed 5 bases, and the junction held 11 bases outside the gene matches. This CDR3 is 17 amino acids long. In DNA form, the CDR3 reads TGTGCCAGCAGTCCGGCCCTCCTAGCGGGGGTTACCGGGGAGCTGTTTTTT. Protein: CASSPALLAGVTGELFF.

The chain is built from TRBV5-1 and TRBJ1-1; a possible D gene is TRBD1 (5 bases). Trimming removed 2 bases at V and 7 bases at J, with 18 bases between. Germline values: CDR1 SGHRS, CDR2 YFSETQ. CDR3 length: 15 amino acids. The CDR3 here is CASSFGGGAQREAFF. In DNA, the CDR3 is TGCGCCAGCAGCTTCGGTGGGGGAGCTCAGCGTGAAGCTTTCTTT.

This chain links TRBV24-1 with TRBJ2-5; TRBD1 might be the D (5 bases). With 5 bases removed from V and 1 base from J, the gap between germline ends came to 16 bases. CDR3 length: 16 residues. Germline loops: CDR1 KGHDR, CDR2 SFDVKD. The CDR3 is CATSGGDSESQETQYF. CDR3 coding DNA: TGTGCCACCAGTGGCGGTGACAGCGAATCCCAAGAGACCCAGTACTTC.

This clonotype was picked up many times. The chain recombines TRBV7-9 with TRBJ2-5; perhaps D is TRBD1 or TRBD2 (5 bases each). Between the trimmed V and J ends, which lost 6 bases and 5 bases, there was a span of 16 bases. The CDR3 has 14 residues. CDR1 and CDR2 (germline): SEHNR, FQNEAQ (reference sequence). CDR3 in DNA: TGTGCCAGCAGAGCTCGGGAAGGGGAGGAGACCCAGTACTTC. It yields the protein CASRAREGEETQYF.

The chain couples TRBV11-2 to TRBJ1-2; 7 nucleotides agree with TRBD1. V gave up 5 bases and J gave up 5 bases; unmatched junction bases: 2. CDR3 length: 12 residues. Germline-derived CDR1 and CDR2 are SGHAT and FQNNGV. The CDR3 protein is CASSQGVYGYTF. The CDR3, as DNA: TGTGCCAGCAGCCAGGGGGTGTATGGCTACACCTTC.

The gene calls are TRBV7-9 and TRBJ1-1; no reliable D call. CDR3 size: 18 residues. V was trimmed by 3 bases and J by 0 bases, leaving 20 bases between them. From germline, CDR1 is SEHNR and CDR2 FQNEAQ (reference sequence). The DNA for the CDR3 is TGTGCCAGCAGCTTCGGCCCCAAGTGGGGTTACATGAACACTGAAGCTTTCTTT. This gives the protein CASSFGPKWGYMNTEAFF.

This clonotype turned up a few times. The chain combines TRBV7-9 with TRBJ2-2; unclear D gene. Germline V gives CDR1 SEHNR, CDR2 FQNEAQ (reference sequence). V shed 3 bases and J shed 5 bases, with 19 bases lying between them. This CDR3 is 17 amino acids long. Written as DNA, the CDR3 is TGTGCCAGCAGCTTCCCACTACTTACCCCAAATACCGGGGAGCTGTTTTTT. Translated: CASSFPLLTPNTGELFF.